The rows below give T cell receptor beta chains drawn from one sample of a study of T cells in Graves' hyperthyroidism and ophthalmopathy. TCRdb fed the multiplex PCR reads into MiXCR, producing one record per CDR3 protein. The sample lists a few hundred thousand distinct CDR3 sequences, roughly 46% seen once, with around 7.7% in the top ten. The sequencing input was peripheral blood or thyroid tissue (not recorded which). The receptor set was obtained from a woman between 18 and 29 years old with Graves' hyperthyroidism. Both conserved end residues are part of each CDR3. The D gene is left open where the match is weak. Size is stated for part of the rows, as once, few or many counts, or as a class when the clone is expanded.

CASSKDRGYTEAFF,TGTGCCAGTAGTAAGGACAGGGGTTACACTGAAGCTTTCTTT,TRBJ1-1,14,many,TRBD1,TRBV19
CASSPSQARDSPLHF,TGTGCCAGCAGCCCCTCCCAAGCCCGGGATTCACCCCTCCACTTT,TRBJ1-6,15,many,-,TRBV2
CASSGNRDSYGYTF,TGTGCCAGCAGTGGGAACAGGGATTCCTATGGCTACACCTTC,TRBJ1-2,14,-,-,TRBV2
CSVEGGNEQFF,TGCAGCGTTGAAGGGGGTAATGAGCAGTTCTTC,TRBJ2-1,11,-,-,TRBV29-1
CASSESHQMNEQFF,TGTGCCAGCAGTGAATCTCATCAAATGAATGAGCAGTTCTTC,TRBJ2-1,14,-,-,TRBV2
CASNERSGDTEAFF,TGTGCCAGTAATGAACGATCTGGCGACACTGAAGCTTTCTTT,TRBJ1-1,14,many,-,TRBV19
CATSMRTASYEQYF,TGTGCCACCAGCATGCGGACGGCCTCCTACGAGCAGTACTTC,TRBJ2-7,14,-,-,TRBV15
CSATTSGIGNEQFF,TGCAGCGCCACTACTAGCGGGATTGGCAATGAGCAGTTCTTC,TRBJ2-1,14,few,TRBD2,TRBV29-1
CASSPQTSGPETQYF,TGTGCCAGCTCACCGCAGACTAGCGGCCCAGAGACCCAGTACTTC,TRBJ2-5,15,once,TRBD2,TRBV24-1
CSVETRGPPTGELFF,TGCAGCGTTGAGACAAGGGGCCCCCCGACTGGGGAGCTGTTTTTT,TRBJ2-2,15,many,-,TRBV29-1